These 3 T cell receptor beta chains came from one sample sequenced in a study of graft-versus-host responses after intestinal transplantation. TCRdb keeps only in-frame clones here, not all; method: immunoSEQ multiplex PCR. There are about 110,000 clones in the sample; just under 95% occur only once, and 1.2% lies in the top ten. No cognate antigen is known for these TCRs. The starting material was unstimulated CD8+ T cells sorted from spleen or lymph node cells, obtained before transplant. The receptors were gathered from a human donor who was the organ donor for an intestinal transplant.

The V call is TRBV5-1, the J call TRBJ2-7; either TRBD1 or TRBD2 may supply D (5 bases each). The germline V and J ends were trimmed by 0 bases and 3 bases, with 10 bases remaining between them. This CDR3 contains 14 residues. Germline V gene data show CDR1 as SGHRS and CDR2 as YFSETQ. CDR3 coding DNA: TGCGCCAGCAGCTTGGGACCAGGGAGCTACGAGCAGTACTTC. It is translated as CASSLGPGSYEQYF.

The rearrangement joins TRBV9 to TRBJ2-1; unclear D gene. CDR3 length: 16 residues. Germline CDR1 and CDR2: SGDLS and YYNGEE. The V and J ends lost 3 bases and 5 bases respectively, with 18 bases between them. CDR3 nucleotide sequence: TGTGCCAGCAGCGCCCAGGTCTTCGGGCTGGACAATGAGCAGTTCTTC. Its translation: CASSAQVFGLDNEQFF.

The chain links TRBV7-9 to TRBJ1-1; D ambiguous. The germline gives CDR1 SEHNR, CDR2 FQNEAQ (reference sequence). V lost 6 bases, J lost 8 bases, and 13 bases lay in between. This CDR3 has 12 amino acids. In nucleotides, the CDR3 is TGTGCCAGCAGATACGACCGGGAGGAAGCTTTCTTT. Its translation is CASRYDREEAFF.